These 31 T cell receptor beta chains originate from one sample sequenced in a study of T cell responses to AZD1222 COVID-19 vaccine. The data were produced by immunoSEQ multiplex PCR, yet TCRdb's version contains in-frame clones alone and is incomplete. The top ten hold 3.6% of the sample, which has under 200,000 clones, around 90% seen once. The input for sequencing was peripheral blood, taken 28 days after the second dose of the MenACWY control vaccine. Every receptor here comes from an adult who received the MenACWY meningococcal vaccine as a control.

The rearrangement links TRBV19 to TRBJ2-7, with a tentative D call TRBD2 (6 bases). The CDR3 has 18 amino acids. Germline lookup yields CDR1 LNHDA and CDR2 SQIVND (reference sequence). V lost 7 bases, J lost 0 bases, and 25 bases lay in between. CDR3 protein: CASMRLAAALKDSYEQYF. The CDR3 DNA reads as TGTGCCAGTATGCGTTTAGCGGCCGCACTAAAGGACTCCTACGAGCAGTACTTC. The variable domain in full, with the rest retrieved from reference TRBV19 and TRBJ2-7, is DGGITQSPKYLFRKEGQNVTLSCEQNLNHDAMYWYRQDPGQGLRLIYYSQIVNDFQKGDIAEGYSVSREKKESFPLTVTSAQKNPTAFYLCASMRLAAALKDSYEQYFGPGTRLTVT.

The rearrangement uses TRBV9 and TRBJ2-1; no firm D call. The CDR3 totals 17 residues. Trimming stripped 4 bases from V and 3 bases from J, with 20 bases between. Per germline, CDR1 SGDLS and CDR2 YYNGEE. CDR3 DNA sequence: TGTGCCAGCAGCTTCTCCCCCCTTGGCGGAGTCTACAATGAGCAGTTCTTC. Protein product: CASSFSPLGGVYNEQFF.

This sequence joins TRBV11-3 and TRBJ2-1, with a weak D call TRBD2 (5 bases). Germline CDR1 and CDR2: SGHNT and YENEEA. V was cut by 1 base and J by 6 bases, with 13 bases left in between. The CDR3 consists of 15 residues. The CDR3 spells CASSLGAGLSNEQFF. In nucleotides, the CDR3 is TGTGCCAGCAGCTTAGGGGCGGGCCTCAGCAATGAGCAGTTCTTC.

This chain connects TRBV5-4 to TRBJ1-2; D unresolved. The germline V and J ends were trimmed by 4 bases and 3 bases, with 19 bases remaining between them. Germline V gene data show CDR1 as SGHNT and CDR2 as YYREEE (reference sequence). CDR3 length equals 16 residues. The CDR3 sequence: CASSPQLIRADYGYTF. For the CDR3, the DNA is TGTGCCAGCAGCCCCCAGCTAATCCGGGCCGACTATGGCTACACCTTC.

In DNA form, the CDR3 reads TGCAGCGTTGAAGATAGGGGAGCGGGAGGTCGGGGTGAGCAGTTCTTC. Translating it yields CSVEDRGAGGRGEQFF. The chain has TRBV29-1 and TRBJ2-1; 9 nucleotides align to TRBD2. The CDR3 covers 16 residues. The V and J ends lost 0 bases and 9 bases, in that order; junction bases with no gene match: 12. CDR1 SQVTM and CDR2 ANQGSEA come from the germline V gene.

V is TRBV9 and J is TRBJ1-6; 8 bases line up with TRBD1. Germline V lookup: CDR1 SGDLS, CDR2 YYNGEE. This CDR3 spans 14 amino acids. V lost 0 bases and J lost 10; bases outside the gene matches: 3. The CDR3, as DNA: TGTGCCAGCAGCGTAGAACAGGGGGGATCACCCCTCCACTTT. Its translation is CASSVEQGGSPLHF.

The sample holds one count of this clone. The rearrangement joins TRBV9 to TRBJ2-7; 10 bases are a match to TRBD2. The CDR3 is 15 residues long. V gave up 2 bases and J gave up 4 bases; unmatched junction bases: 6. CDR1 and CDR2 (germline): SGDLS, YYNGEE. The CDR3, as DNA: TGTGCCAGCAGCGTCACCGGGACTAGCGATTACGAGCAGTACTTC. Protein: CASSVTGTSDYEQYF. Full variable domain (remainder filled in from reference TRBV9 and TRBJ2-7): DSGVTQTPKHLITATGQRVTLRCSPRSGDLSVYWYQQSLDQGLQFLIQYYNGEERAKGNILERFSAQQFPDLHSELNLSSLELGDSALYFCASSVTGTSDYEQYFGPGTRLTVT.

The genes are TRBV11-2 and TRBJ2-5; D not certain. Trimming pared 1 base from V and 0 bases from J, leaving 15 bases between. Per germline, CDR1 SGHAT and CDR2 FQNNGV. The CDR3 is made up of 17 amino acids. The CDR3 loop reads CASSLGTSYSYQETQYF. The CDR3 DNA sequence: TGTGCCAGCAGCTTAGGTACAAGTTACTCGTACCAAGAGACCCAGTACTTC.

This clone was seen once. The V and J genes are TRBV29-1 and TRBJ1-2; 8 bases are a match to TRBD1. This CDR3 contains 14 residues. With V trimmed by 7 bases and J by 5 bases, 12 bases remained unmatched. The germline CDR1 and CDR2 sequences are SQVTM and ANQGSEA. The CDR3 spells CSGSLDRDGYGYTF. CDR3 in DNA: TGCAGCGGCTCTCTGGACAGGGATGGGTATGGCTACACCTTC.

This CDR3 is CASSVDHQETQYF. CDR3 in DNA: TGTGCCAGCAGCGTAGACCACCAAGAGACCCAGTACTTC. The chain is built from TRBV9 and TRBJ2-5; D not certain. Trimming pared 0 bases from V and 0 bases from J, leaving 3 bases between. The CDR3 length is 13 residues. The germline gives CDR1 SGDLS, CDR2 YYNGEE.

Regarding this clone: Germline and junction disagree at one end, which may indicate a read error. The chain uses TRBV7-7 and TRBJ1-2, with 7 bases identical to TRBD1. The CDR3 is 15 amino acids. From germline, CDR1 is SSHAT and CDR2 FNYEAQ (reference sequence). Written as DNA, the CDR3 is TGTGCTAGCAGCCCACCCGACAGGGCCAACTATGGCTACACCTTC. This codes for CASSPPDRANYGYTF. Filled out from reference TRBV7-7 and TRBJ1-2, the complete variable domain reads GAGVSQSPRYKVTKRGQDVTLRCDPISSHATLYWYQQALGQGPEFLTYFNYEAQPDKSGLPSDRFSAERPEGSISTLTIQRTEQRDSAMYRCASSPPDRANYGYTFGSGTRLTVV.

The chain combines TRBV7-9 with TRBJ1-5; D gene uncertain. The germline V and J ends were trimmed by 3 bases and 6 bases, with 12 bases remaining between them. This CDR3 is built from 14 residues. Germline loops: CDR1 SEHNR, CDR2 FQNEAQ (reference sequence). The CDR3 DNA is TGTGCCAGCAGCTTTGGAACCGGAGGTCAGCCCCAGCATTTT. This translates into CASSFGTGGQPQHF.

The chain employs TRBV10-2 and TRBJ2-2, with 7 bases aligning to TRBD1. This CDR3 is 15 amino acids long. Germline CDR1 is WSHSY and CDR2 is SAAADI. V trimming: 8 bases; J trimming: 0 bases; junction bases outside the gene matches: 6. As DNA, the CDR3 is TGCGCCAGCGAGAGGACAGGCTCGAACACCGGGGAGCTGTTTTTT. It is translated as CASERTGSNTGELFF.

The CDR3 DNA reads as TGCGCCAGCAGCTTGGAACTAGCGGGAGTCACAGATACGCAGTATTTT. It is translated as CASSLELAGVTDTQYF. This chain links TRBV5-1 with TRBJ2-3; TRBD2 agrees at 11 bases. Per germline, CDR1 SGHRS and CDR2 YFSETQ. CDR3 size: 16 residues. Trimming at V came to 0 bases and at J to 2 bases, leaving 2 bases not matched to a gene.

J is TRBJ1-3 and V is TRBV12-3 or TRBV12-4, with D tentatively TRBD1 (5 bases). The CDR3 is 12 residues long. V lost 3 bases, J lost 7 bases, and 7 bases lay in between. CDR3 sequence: CASSFYRNTIYF. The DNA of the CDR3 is TGTGCCAGCAGTTTTTACAGGAACACCATATATTTT.

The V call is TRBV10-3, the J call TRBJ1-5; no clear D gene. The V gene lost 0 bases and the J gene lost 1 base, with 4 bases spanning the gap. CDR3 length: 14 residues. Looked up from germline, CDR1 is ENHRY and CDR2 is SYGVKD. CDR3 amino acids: CAISESRSNQPQHF. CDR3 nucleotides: TGTGCCATCAGTGAGTCGAGAAGCAATCAGCCCCAGCATTTT.

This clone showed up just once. DNA for the CDR3: TGCGCCAGCAGTACGGCCGGGAACCGACAAGAGACCCAGTACTTC. Translated, it gives CASSTAGNRQETQYF. V gene TRBV5-1 combines with J gene TRBJ2-5; TRBD2 might be the D (5 bases). Germline V gene lookup returns CDR1 SGHRS and CDR2 YFSETQ. V lost 5 bases and J lost 2, with 16 bases in between. The CDR3 sequence is 15 residues long.

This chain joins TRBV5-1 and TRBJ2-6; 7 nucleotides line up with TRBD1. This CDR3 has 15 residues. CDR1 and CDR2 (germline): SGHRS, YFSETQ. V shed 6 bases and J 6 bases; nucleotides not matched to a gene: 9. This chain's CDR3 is CASKGGEGLANVLTF. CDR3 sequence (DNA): TGCGCCAGCAAAGGGGGCGAAGGACTGGCCAACGTCCTGACTTTC. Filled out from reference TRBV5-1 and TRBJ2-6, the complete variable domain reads KAGVTQTPRYLIKTRGQQVTLSCSPISGHRSVSWYQQTPGQGLQFLFEYFSETQRNKGNFPGRFSGRQFSNSRSEMNVSTLELGDSALYLCASKGGEGLANVLTFGAGSRLTVL.

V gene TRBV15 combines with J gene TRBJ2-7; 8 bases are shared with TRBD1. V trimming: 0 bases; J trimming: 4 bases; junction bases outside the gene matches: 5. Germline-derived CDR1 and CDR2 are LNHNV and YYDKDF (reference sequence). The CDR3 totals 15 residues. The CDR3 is CATSRDRGLRYEQYF. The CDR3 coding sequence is TGTGCCACCAGCAGAGACAGGGGGCTCAGGTACGAGCAGTACTTC.

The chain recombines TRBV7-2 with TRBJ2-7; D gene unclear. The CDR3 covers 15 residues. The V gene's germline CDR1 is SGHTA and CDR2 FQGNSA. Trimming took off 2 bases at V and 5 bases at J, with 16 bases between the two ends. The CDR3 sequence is CASSLSMGLINEQYF. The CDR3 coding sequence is TGTGCCAGCAGCTTATCTATGGGTTTGATAAACGAGCAGTACTTC.

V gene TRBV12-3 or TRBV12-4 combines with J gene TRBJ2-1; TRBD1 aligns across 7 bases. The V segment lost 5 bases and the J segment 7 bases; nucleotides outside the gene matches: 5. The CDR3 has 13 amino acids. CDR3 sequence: CASSKDRSNEQFF. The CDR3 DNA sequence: TGTGCCAGCAGTAAGGACAGGTCAAATGAGCAGTTCTTC.

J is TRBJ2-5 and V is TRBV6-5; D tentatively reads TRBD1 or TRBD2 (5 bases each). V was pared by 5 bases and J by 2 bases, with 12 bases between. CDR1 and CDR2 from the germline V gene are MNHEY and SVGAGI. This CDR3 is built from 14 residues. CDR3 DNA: TGTGCCAGCAGTCGGGGCGGGTCGCAAGAGACCCAGTACTTC. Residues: CASSRGGSQETQYF.

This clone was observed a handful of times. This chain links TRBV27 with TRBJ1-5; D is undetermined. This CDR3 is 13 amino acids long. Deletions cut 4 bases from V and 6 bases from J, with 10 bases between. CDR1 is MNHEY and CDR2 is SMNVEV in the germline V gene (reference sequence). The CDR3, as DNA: TGTGCCAGCAGTTCAATGGGAGGTCAGCCCCAGCATTTT. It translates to CASSSMGGQPQHF.

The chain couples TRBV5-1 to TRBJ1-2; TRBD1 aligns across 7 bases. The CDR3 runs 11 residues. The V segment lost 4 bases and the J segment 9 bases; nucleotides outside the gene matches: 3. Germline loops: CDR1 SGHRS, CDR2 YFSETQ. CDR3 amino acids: CASSPGGSYTF. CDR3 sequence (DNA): TGCGCCAGCAGCCCAGGGGGGAGCTACACCTTC.

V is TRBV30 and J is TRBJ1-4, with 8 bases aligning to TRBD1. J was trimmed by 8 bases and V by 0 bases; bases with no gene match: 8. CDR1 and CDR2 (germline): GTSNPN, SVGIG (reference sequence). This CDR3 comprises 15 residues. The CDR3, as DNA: TGTGCCTGGAGTGTCAAGACAGGGGTAGGAGAAAAACTGTTTTTT. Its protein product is CAWSVKTGVGEKLFF.

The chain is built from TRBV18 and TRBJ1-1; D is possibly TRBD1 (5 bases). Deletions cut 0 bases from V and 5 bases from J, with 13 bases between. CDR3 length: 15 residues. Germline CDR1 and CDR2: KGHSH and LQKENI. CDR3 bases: TGTGCCAGCTCACCACCGGGGGTAGGGAGGACTGAAGCTTTCTTT. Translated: CASSPPGVGRTEAFF. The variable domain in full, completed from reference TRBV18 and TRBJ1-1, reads NAGVMQNPRHLVRRRGQEARLRCSPMKGHSHVYWYRQLPEEGLKFMVYLQKENIIDESGMPKERFSAEFPKEGPSILRIQQVVRGDSAAYFCASSPPGVGRTEAFFGQGTRLTVV.

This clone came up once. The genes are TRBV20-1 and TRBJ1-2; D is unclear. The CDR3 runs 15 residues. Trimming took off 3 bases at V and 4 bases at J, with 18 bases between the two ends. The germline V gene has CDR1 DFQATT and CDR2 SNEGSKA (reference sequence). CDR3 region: CSASQVVGSGYGYTF. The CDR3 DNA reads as TGCAGTGCTAGTCAAGTGGTGGGGAGTGGCTATGGCTACACCTTC.

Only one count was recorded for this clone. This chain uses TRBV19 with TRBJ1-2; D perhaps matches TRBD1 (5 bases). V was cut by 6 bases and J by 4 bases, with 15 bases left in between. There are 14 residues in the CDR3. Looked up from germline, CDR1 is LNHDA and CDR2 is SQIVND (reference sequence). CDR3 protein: CASSLSGALYGYTF. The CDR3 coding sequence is TGTGCCAGTAGCCTCTCCGGGGCGCTCTATGGCTACACCTTC.

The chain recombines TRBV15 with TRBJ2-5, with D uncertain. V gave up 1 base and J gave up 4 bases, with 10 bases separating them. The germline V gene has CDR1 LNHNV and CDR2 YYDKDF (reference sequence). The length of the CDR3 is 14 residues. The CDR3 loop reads CATSRGAFSETQYF. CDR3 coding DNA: TGTGCCACCAGCAGAGGGGCCTTCTCAGAGACCCAGTACTTC.

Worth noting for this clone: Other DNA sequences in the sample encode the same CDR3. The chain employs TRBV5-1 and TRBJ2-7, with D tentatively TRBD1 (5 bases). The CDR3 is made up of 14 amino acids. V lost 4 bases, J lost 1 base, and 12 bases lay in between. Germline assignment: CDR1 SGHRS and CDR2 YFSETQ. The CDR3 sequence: CASSPDSLSYEQYF. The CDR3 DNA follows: TGCGCCAGCAGCCCTGACAGCCTTTCCTACGAGCAGTACTTC.

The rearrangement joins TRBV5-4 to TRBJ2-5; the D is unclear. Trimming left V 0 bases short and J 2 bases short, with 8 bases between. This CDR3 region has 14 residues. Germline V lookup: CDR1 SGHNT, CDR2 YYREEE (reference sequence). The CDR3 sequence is CASSLDSDQETQYF. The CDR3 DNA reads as TGTGCCAGCAGCTTGGACAGCGATCAAGAGACCCAGTACTTC.